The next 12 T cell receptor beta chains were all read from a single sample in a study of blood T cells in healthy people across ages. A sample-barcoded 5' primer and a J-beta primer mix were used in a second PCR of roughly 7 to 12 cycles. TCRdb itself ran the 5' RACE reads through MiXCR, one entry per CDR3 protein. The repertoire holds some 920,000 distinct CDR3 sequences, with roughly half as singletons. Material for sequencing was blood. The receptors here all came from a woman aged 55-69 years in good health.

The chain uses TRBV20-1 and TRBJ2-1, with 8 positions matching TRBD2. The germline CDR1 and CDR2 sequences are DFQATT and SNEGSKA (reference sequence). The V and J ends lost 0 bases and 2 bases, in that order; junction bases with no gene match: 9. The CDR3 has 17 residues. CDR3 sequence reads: CSARDASGRFTYNEQFF. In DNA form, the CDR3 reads TGCAGTGCTAGAGATGCAAGCGGGAGATTTACCTACAATGAGCAGTTCTTC.

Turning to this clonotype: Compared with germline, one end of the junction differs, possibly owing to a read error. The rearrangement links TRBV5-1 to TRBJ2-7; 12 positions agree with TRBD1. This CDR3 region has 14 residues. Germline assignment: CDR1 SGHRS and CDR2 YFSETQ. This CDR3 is CASRPGTGGYERYF. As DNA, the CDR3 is TGCGCCAGCAGACCCGGGACAGGGGGCTACGAGCGGTACTTC.

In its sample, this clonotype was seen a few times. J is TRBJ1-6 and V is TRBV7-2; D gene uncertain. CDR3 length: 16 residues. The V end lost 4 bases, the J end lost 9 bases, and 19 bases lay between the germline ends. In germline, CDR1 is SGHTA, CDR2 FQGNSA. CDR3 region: CASSSEVSIRSSPLHF. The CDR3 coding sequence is TGTGCCAGCAGCTCTGAGGTCTCAATACGTAGTTCACCCCTCCACTTT. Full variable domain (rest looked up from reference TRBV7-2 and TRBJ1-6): GAGVSQSPSNKVTEKGKDVELRCDPISGHTALYWYRQSLGQGLEFLIYFQGNSAPDKSGLPSDRFSAERTGGSVSTLTIQRTQQEDSAVYLCASSSEVSIRSSPLHFGNGTRLTVT.

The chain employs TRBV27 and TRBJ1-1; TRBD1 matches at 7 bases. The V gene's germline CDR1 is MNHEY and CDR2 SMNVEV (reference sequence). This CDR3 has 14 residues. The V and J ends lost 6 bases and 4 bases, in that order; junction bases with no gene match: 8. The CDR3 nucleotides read TGTGCCAGCAGAGCGAGGACAGGAACCACTGAAGCTTTCTTT. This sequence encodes CASRARTGTTEAFF.

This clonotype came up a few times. As DNA, the CDR3 is TGCAGCGTTGAAGACCCTGGGGAACTGTTTTTT. The encoded protein is CSVEDPGELFF. The chain links TRBV29-1 to TRBJ1-4, with unresolved D. The CDR3 contains 11 residues. V lost 0 bases and J 12 bases, leaving 8 bases between the germline ends. CDR1 and CDR2 (germline): SQVTM, ANQGSEA.

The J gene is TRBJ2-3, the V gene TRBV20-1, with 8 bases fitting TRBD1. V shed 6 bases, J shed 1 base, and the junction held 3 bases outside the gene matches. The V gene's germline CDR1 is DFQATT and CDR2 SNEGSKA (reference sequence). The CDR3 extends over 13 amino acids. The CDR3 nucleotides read TGCAGTGCCACGACAGGGGGCACAGATACGCAGTATTTT. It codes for CSATTGGTDTQYF.

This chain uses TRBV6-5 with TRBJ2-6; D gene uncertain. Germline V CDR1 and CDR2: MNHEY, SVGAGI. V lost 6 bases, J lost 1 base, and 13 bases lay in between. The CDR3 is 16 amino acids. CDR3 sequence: CASRGPNRSGANVLTF. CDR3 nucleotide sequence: TGTGCCAGCAGAGGACCAAATAGATCTGGGGCCAACGTCCTGACTTTC.

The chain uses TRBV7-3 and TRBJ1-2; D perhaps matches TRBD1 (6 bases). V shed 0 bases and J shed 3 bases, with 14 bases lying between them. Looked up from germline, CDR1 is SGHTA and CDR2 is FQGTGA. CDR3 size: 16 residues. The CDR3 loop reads CASSLTAGTTDYGYTF. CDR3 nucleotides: TGTGCCAGCAGCTTAACGGCCGGGACAACTGACTATGGCTACACCTTC.

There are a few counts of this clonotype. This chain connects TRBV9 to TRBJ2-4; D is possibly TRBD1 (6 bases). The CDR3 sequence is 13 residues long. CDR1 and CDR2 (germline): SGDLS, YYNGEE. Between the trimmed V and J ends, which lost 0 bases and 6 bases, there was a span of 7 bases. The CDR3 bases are TGTGCCAGCAGCGTAGAAGGGGGAAACATTCAGTACTTC. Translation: CASSVEGGNIQYF.

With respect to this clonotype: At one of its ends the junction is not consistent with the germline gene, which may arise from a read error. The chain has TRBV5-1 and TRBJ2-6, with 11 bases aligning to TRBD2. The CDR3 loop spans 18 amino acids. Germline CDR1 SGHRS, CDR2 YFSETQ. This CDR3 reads CVSSFRLAGNSGANVLTF. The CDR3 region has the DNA TGCGTCAGCAGCTTTCGACTAGCGGGGAACTCTGGGGCCAACGTCCTGACTTTC.

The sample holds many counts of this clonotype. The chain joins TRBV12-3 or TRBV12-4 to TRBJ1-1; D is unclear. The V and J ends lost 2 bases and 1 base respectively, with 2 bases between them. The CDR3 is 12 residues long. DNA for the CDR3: TGTGCCAGCAGTTTAAGGAACACTGAAGCTTTCTTT. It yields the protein CASSLRNTEAFF.

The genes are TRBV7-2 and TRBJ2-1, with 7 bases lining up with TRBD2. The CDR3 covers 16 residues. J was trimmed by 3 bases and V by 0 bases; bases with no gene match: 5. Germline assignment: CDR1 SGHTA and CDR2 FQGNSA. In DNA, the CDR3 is TGTGCCAGCAGCTTAGCTGCGCGCGGGGGCTACAATGAGCAGTTCTTC. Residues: CASSLAARGGYNEQFF.